Below are 30 T cell receptor beta chains sequenced from a single sample in a study of blood T cell repertoires in COVID-19. The repertoire was sequenced with immunoSEQ multiplex PCR; TCRdb's copy has only in-frame clones and lacks some. This repertoire shows some 190,000 clones, about 86% found once; its top ten account for about 22%. Sequencing used PBMCs or T cells enriched from blood (not recorded which). The origin of the receptors is a woman aged 35 to 49 in a cohort exposed to, infected with or recovered from COVID-19 (not recorded which).

The genes are TRBV13 and TRBJ2-7, with 7 bases fitting TRBD1. The CDR3 is made up of 13 amino acids. CDR1 and CDR2 (germline): PRHDT, FYEKMQ (reference sequence). The V and J ends lost 6 bases and 2 bases, in that order; junction bases with no gene match: 4. The CDR3 region is CASSQGQAYEQYF. CDR3 coding DNA: TGTGCCAGCAGTCAAGGACAGGCCTACGAGCAGTACTTC.

This clone was counted once. The rearrangement uses TRBV24-1 and TRBJ1-2; 7 bases match TRBD1. The CDR3 spans 15 residues. CDR1 is KGHDR, CDR2 SFDVKD, per germline. The junction had 11 bases not matched to a gene; V was cut back by 3 bases and J by 8 bases. CDR3 amino acids: CATSDAGRGEGGYTF. CDR3 bases: TGTGCCACCAGTGATGCTGGCAGGGGGGAAGGGGGCTACACCTTC.

This chain joins TRBV6-5 and TRBJ1-1, with D perhaps TRBD1 (6 bases). Per germline, CDR1 MNHEY and CDR2 SVGAGI. V lost 4 bases, J lost 6 bases, and 15 bases lay in between. This CDR3 has 14 amino acids. CDR3: CASSWTVRSSEAFF. The CDR3 region has the DNA TGTGCCAGCAGTTGGACAGTGCGGTCCTCTGAAGCTTTCTTT.

The V gene is TRBV9, the J gene TRBJ1-6, with 9 bases that match TRBD1. The CDR3 length is 16 residues. Looked up from germline, CDR1 is SGDLS and CDR2 is YYNGEE. The V segment lost 4 bases and the J segment 7 bases; nucleotides outside the gene matches: 9. The CDR3 region has the DNA TGTGCCAGCAGCCCCACTACTGGGACAGGGAATTCACCCCTCCACTTT. Protein sequence: CASSPTTGTGNSPLHF.

The chain recombines TRBV6-5 with TRBJ1-1, with D maybe TRBD1 (6 bases). Germline V gives CDR1 MNHEY, CDR2 SVGAGI. V was pared by 6 bases and J by 4 bases, with 12 bases between. CDR3 length equals 13 residues. The CDR3 DNA is TGTGCCAGCAGACAGGGTGCGTTCACTGAAGCTTTCTTT. It yields the protein CASRQGAFTEAFF.

This chain uses TRBV6-5 with TRBJ1-1; D is ambiguous. Germline CDR1 is MNHEY and CDR2 is SVGAGI. V shed 2 bases and J shed 4 bases, with 17 bases lying between them. This CDR3 comprises 16 residues. The chain's CDR3 is CASSYRITRSGTEAFF. DNA of the CDR3: TGTGCCAGCAGTTACCGAATAACCCGGAGCGGCACTGAAGCTTTCTTT.

In the case of this clone: Distinct nucleotide sequences in the sample also encode this CDR3. J is TRBJ1-1 and V is TRBV19, with D hard to call. The germline CDR1 and CDR2 sequences are LNHDA and SQIVND (reference sequence). The CDR3 is 13 residues long. Trimming cost V 1 base and J 1 base, with 4 bases left between them. DNA for the CDR3: TGTGCCAGTAGTATAGGCAGGAACACTGAAGCTTTCTTT. It is translated as CASSIGRNTEAFF.

The chain uses TRBV2 and TRBJ1-3; D possibly corresponds to TRBD1 (5 bases). The V and J ends lost 1 base and 2 bases respectively, with 9 bases between them. CDR1 and CDR2 (germline): SNHLY, FYNNEI. The CDR3 contains 15 residues. The CDR3 region has the DNA TGTGCCAGCAGTGAAGTAGGGGCAACTGGAAACACCATATATTTT. Its translation is CASSEVGATGNTIYF.

The chain couples TRBV5-6 to TRBJ1-1; D possibly corresponds to TRBD1 (5 bases). The CDR3 loop spans 12 amino acids. CDR1 and CDR2 (germline): SGHDT, YYEEEE. Trimming shortened V by 9 bases and J by 3 bases, and 12 bases separated the two germline ends. The DNA for the CDR3 is TGTGCCACAAGCCTAGGGGACACTGAAGCTTTCTTT. Protein product: CATSLGDTEAFF.

This chain links TRBV27 with TRBJ1-6, with TRBD1 as a possible D gene (5 bases). This CDR3 region has 14 residues. CDR1 MNHEY and CDR2 SMNVEV come from the germline V gene (reference sequence). V was cut by 8 bases and J by 9 bases, with 17 bases left in between. The CDR3 DNA is TGTGCCAGCGGACTACAGTCCGGGGGTTCACCCCTCCACTTT. This sequence encodes CASGLQSGGSPLHF.

V is TRBV2 and J is TRBJ1-6, with unresolved D. The CDR3 contains 11 residues. Germline assignment: CDR1 SNHLY and CDR2 FYNNEI. The ends were cut back, 5 bases at V and 11 bases at J, with 7 bases in the middle. DNA for the CDR3: TGTGCCAGCAGTCTTTCCGCACCCCTCCACTTT. This encodes CASSLSAPLHF.

This clone has just one count. The chain has TRBV2 and TRBJ1-6, with a tentative D call TRBD1 (6 bases). Trimming left V 4 bases short and J 6 bases short, with 13 bases between. This CDR3 contains 15 residues. Per germline, CDR1 SNHLY and CDR2 FYNNEI. The CDR3 DNA reads as TGTGCCAGCAGTGTTGGCGTCAGGGGTAATTCACCCCTCCACTTT. Translation gives CASSVGVRGNSPLHF.

This sequence joins TRBV5-1 and TRBJ2-3; TRBD2 agrees at 8 bases. The CDR3 is made up of 15 amino acids. Looked up from germline, CDR1 is SGHRS and CDR2 is YFSETQ. The ends lost 1 base at V and 2 bases at J; junction bases unmatched: 3. The CDR3 coding sequence is TGCGCCAGCAGCTTGTCGGGGGGGTACACAGATACGCAGTATTTT. Translating it yields CASSLSGGYTDTQYF.

The chain has TRBV6-4 and TRBJ2-1; D might be TRBD2 (6 bases). Germline V gene sequence: CDR1 MRHNA, CDR2 SNTAGT. V lost 10 bases and J lost 8, with 24 bases in between. CDR3 length: 15 residues. The CDR3 coding sequence is TGTGCCAACTATGGTGGAGGGCCCGGGCTTTATGAGCAGTTCTTC. It is translated as CANYGGGPGLYEQFF.

This rearrangement joins TRBV28 to TRBJ2-7, with D perhaps TRBD2 (5 bases). In germline, CDR1 is MDHEN, CDR2 SYDVKM. The CDR3 length is 14 residues. V was cut by 5 bases and J by 4 bases, with 15 bases left in between. CDR3 nucleotide sequence: TGTGCCAGCAGTCTCAACCGGGAACCTTACGAGCAGTACTTC. Its protein is CASSLNREPYEQYF.

The chain joins TRBV7-8 to TRBJ1-1; D may be TRBD1 (6 bases). Germline V gives CDR1 SGHVS, CDR2 FQNEAQ. This CDR3 is built from 15 residues. The germline V and J ends were trimmed by 1 base and 3 bases, with 12 bases remaining between them. CDR3 residues: CASSLGSQGHTEAFF. CDR3 bases: TGTGCCAGCAGCTTAGGTAGTCAGGGGCACACTGAAGCTTTCTTT.

The chain recombines TRBV28 with TRBJ2-7; 9 bases map to TRBD2. J was trimmed by 7 bases and V by 7 bases; bases with no gene match: 11. Germline V CDR1 and CDR2: MDHEN, SYDVKM. This CDR3 is built from 14 residues. The CDR3 region is CASTSARGGREQYF. DNA of the CDR3: TGTGCCAGCACTTCGGCGCGGGGGGGCAGGGAGCAGTACTTC.

This clone was observed once. The J gene is TRBJ1-4, the V gene TRBV9; D is unclear. CDR3 length equals 16 residues. Trimming took 4 bases from V and 0 from J, leaving 13 bases between them. Germline V CDR1 and CDR2: SGDLS, YYNGEE. CDR3 in DNA: TGTGCCAGCAGCTCGATGCTACAGTCAACTAATGAAAAACTGTTTTTT. This codes for CASSSMLQSTNEKLFF.

The V call is TRBV10-3, the J call TRBJ2-7; 12 nucleotides line up with TRBD1. Trimming removed 10 bases from V and 5 bases from J; junction bases left unmatched: 6. The CDR3 runs to 13 residues. From germline, CDR1 is ENHRY and CDR2 SYGVKD. This chain's CDR3 is CATGDRGPHEQYF. As DNA, the CDR3 is TGTGCCACCGGGGACAGGGGGCCGCACGAGCAGTACTTC.

This chain links TRBV19 with TRBJ1-6; D possibly corresponds to TRBD1 (6 bases). V gave up 3 bases and J gave up 10 bases, with 28 bases separating them. The germline V gene has CDR1 LNHDA and CDR2 SQIVND (reference sequence). The CDR3 is made up of 19 amino acids. The CDR3 DNA reads as TGTGCCAGTAGTATCTCGACAGGTTTCCCTGAATTGTCTAGGTCACCCCTCCACTTT. Translation: CASSISTGFPELSRSPLHF. The whole variable domain, filled in from reference TRBV19 and TRBJ1-6, reads DGGITQSPKYLFRKEGQNVTLSCEQNLNHDAMYWYRQDPGQGLRLIYYSQIVNDFQKGDIAEGYSVSREKKESFPLTVTSAQKNPTAFYLCASSISTGFPELSRSPLHFGNGTRLTVT.

The chain is built from TRBV24-1 and TRBJ1-1; the D is unclear. Per germline, CDR1 KGHDR and CDR2 SFDVKD. V was clipped by 4 bases and J by 7 bases, with 6 bases between them. CDR3 size: 11 residues. DNA for the CDR3: TGTGCCACCAGTGACGGGTTTGAAGCTTTCTTT. As protein: CATSDGFEAFF.

The chain employs TRBV3-1 (or the pseudogene TRBV3-2) and TRBJ1-6; D unclear. Germline V gene lookup returns CDR1 LGHDT and CDR2 YNNKEL (reference sequence). V lost 0 bases and J 15 bases, leaving 12 bases between the germline ends. The CDR3 runs to 13 residues. This chain's CDR3 is CASSQEMGPFLHF. The DNA for the CDR3 is TGTGCCAGCAGCCAAGAAATGGGCCCCTTCCTCCACTTT.

The rearrangement uses TRBV11-3 and TRBJ2-1; 11 bases map to TRBD2. Germline V gene data show CDR1 as SGHNT and CDR2 as YENEEA. Trimming cost V 5 bases and J 0 bases; bases outside gene matches: 12. The CDR3 contains 19 residues. CDR3 protein: CASSPRTGTSGSSYNEQFF. The DNA of the CDR3 is TGTGCCAGCAGCCCCCGGACTGGGACTAGCGGAAGCTCCTACAATGAGCAGTTCTTC.

The chain is built from TRBV19 and TRBJ1-5; tentatively, D is TRBD1 (5 bases). The V gene's germline CDR1 is LNHDA and CDR2 SQIVND (reference sequence). V was pared by 0 bases and J by 5 bases, with 11 bases between. The CDR3 has 15 residues. The CDR3 spells CASSIEVREDQPQHF. CDR3 coding DNA: TGTGCCAGTAGTATAGAGGTCAGGGAGGATCAGCCCCAGCATTTT.

J is TRBJ1-1 and V is TRBV7-2; 8 positions agree with TRBD1. Germline V gene sequence: CDR1 SGHTA, CDR2 FQGNSA. V lost 4 bases and J lost 11; bases outside the gene matches: 9. The CDR3 runs to 13 residues. CDR3: CASSSGQGRQAFF. Written as DNA, the CDR3 is TGTGCCAGCAGCTCTGGACAGGGAAGGCAGGCTTTCTTT.

This clone was seen a few times. V and J are TRBV7-2 and TRBJ2-5; D is undetermined. Per the germline V gene, CDR1 is SGHTA and CDR2 is FQGNSA. This CDR3 spans 13 amino acids. Deletions cut 5 bases from V and 4 bases from J, with 11 bases between. The CDR3 region has the DNA TGTGCCAGCAGCCAAAATAGCATAGAGACCCAGTACTTC. Translation gives CASSQNSIETQYF.

The chain is built from TRBV11-2 and TRBJ2-3; D gene ambiguous. Trimming pared 0 bases from V and 8 bases from J, leaving 3 bases between. Germline-derived CDR1 and CDR2 are SGHAT and FQNNGV. The CDR3 runs 11 residues. CDR3 region: CASSLESTQYF. The CDR3 DNA follows: TGTGCCAGCAGCTTAGAGAGTACGCAGTATTTT.

The gene calls are TRBV5-1 and TRBJ2-7; 13 bases fit TRBD2. V trimming: 3 bases; J trimming: 6 bases; junction bases outside the gene matches: 9. Germline lookup yields CDR1 SGHRS and CDR2 YFSETQ. The CDR3 length is 16 residues. CDR3 nucleotide sequence: TGCGCCAGCAGCTGGACCGGGACTAGCGGGGCTGGCGAGCAGTACTTC. Protein: CASSWTGTSGAGEQYF.

The chain recombines TRBV18 with TRBJ1-2, with a possible D match to TRBD1 (6 bases). V lost 2 bases, J lost 4 bases, and 11 bases lay in between. The germline V gene encodes CDR1 KGHSH and CDR2 LQKENI. This CDR3 is 14 amino acids long. The CDR3, as DNA: TGTGCCAGCTCACCAGCCACAGGGCGCTATGGCTACACCTTC. Protein product: CASSPATGRYGYTF. Full variable domain (outside the CDR3, taken from reference TRBV18 and TRBJ1-2): NAGVMQNPRHLVRRRGQEARLRCSPMKGHSHVYWYRQLPEEGLKFMVYLQKENIIDESGMPKERFSAEFPKEGPSILRIQQVVRGDSAAYFCASSPATGRYGYTFGSGTRLTVV.

This chain links TRBV28 with TRBJ1-2; 8 nucleotides match TRBD1. V gave up 4 bases and J gave up 3 bases; unmatched junction bases: 19. Germline CDR1 is MDHEN and CDR2 is SYDVKM. There are 19 residues in the CDR3. CDR3 region: CASSSWTGDRKVWDYGYTF. The DNA for the CDR3 is TGTGCCAGCAGTTCATGGACCGGGGACAGGAAGGTATGGGACTATGGCTACACCTTC.